This entry features one TCR beta chain sequence. This entry comes from a study of regulatory T cells in long-lasting Graves disease. Time point here: persistent/refractory GD, antithyroid drugs over 5 years with positive TRAb. RNA isolated from PBMCs was used to make the TCR library. The TCR beta library used iRepertoire HTBI primers with Arm-PCR amplification of CDR3. Via MiXCR, TCRdb re-called the multiplex PCR reads, giving one row per CDR3 protein. The sample consists of about 470,000 distinct CDR3 sequences, 20% to 25% of them appearing once. The sample consisted of peripheral blood mononuclear cells (PBMCs), taken when the disease was refractory, from a patient treated with antithyroid drugs. The receptor's source is a female donor with Graves disease.

The CDR3 is CASSPQVRGQETQYF. CDR3 DNA sequence: TGTGCCAGCAGCCCCCAGGTTCGAGGACAAGAGACCCAGTACTTC. The chain recombines TRBV5-8 with TRBJ2-5; D unclear. The CDR3 is 15 residues long. Germline CDR1 reads SGHTS; CDR2 reads YDEGEE. Trimming cost V 4 bases and J 2 bases, with 15 bases left between them.